The clone carrying this T cell receptor beta chain was found once. The target antigen is unknown. A much larger clonotype is one base distant, so this may be a read error. The conserved final phenylalanine or tryptophan is absent from the CDR3, which likely points to a read error. Samples came from axillary lymph nodes draining the breast cancer. The sample belongs to a study of breast tumors, draining lymph nodes, adjacent tissues. Overall study findings and caveats: Tumor TCR diversity was below lymph nodes but above nontumor tissue. Findings are consistent with lymph node origin and intratumoral expansion of most tumor T cells. Luminal-like breast cancer showed significantly greater tumor-nontumor repertoire similarity than basal-like breast cancer did. Data only fit, rather than demonstrated, lymph node origin of most tumor T cells.

TCRdb re-analysed the multiplex PCR reads in MiXCR, keeping a single row per CDR3 protein. The table has under 150,000 distinct CDR3 sequences, just under 20% seen once. Sequencing used axillary lymph node tissue. The clonotype originates from a female donor with breast cancer. Some clones in this sample may be carry-over from other donors' samples.

CDR3 DNA: TGCGCCAGCAGCTTGGCGGGACAGTTTAATGAAAAACTGTTTTGT. Translating gives CASSLAGQFNEKLFC. The chain joins TRBV5-1 to TRBJ1-4, with TRBD1 matching over 7 bases. Trimming at V came to 0 bases and at J to 4 bases, leaving 3 bases not matched to a gene. Germline assignment: CDR1 SGHRS and CDR2 YFSETQ. CDR3 size: 15 residues.